The clone carrying this T cell receptor beta chain appeared many times. The sample comes from a study of T cells in Graves' hyperthyroidism and ophthalmopathy. As for the study in general: Before treatment of any kind, peripheral blood was taken at initial diagnosis.

The CDR3 is 14 amino acids. Germline assignment: CDR1 KGHDR and CDR2 SFDVKD. V lost 4 bases and J lost 5, with 13 bases in between. It was RNA transcripts that yielded the amplified TCR beta CDR3 regions. The HTBI primer set drove a first-round RT-PCR of the TCR CDR3. Using its own MiXCR run on the multiplex PCR reads, TCRdb lists one record per CDR3 protein. The data contain 750,000 to 900,000 distinct CDR3 sequences, 38% of them singletons. The source is a man younger than 35 with Graves' hyperthyroidism. The material sequenced was blood. The rearrangement uses TRBV24-1 and TRBJ1-2; D might be TRBD1 (6 bases). CDR3 nucleotides: TGTGCCACCAGTGACCCCGACAGGTCATATGGCTACACCTTC. Its translation is CATSDPDRSYGYTF.